One and the same sample provided the 5 T cell receptor beta chains below, sequenced in a study of T-cell reconstitution after alpha-beta-depleted transplantation in children. Unique molecular identifiers were incorporated when the TCRbeta library was constructed. TCRdb redid the calling of the PCR reads with MiXCR, one entry per CDR3 protein. Of approximately 30,000 distinct CDR3 sequences listed, roughly 6% are singletons. Sequencing was performed on PBMCs, mostly from graft donor cells, taken 180 days after TCRalphabeta/CD19-depleted stem cell transplant. The source of these receptors is a male patient younger than 18 who had a stem cell transplant for acute myeloid leukemia, so the T cells may come from the graft donor.

This clonotype was counted ten times or more. The V call is TRBV13, the J call TRBJ1-1; 7 bases are shared with TRBD1. The CDR3 spans 15 residues. Germline CDR1 PRHDT, CDR2 FYEKMQ (reference sequence). V shed 5 bases and J 7 bases; nucleotides not matched to a gene: 13. The CDR3 region is CASSPRQGMLGEAFF. The DNA for the CDR3 is TGTGCCAGCAGCCCAAGACAGGGTATGCTCGGTGAAGCTTTCTTT.

This clonotype rates as medium-sized (0.01 to 0.1%). J is TRBJ2-2 and V is TRBV7-3, with TRBD1 matching over 9 bases. The germline V gene encodes CDR1 SGHTA and CDR2 FQGTGA. Losses at the gene ends were 0 bases for V and 5 bases for J; bases not matched to a gene: 7. The CDR3 is 17 amino acids. CDR3 residues: CASSLTVQGARTGELFF. The CDR3 coding sequence is TGTGCCAGCAGCTTAACGGTACAGGGGGCGCGAACCGGGGAGCTGTTTTTT.

This clonotype has at least ten counts. The rearrangement joins TRBV28 to TRBJ2-1, with TRBD1 identical over 7 bases. Germline lookup yields CDR1 MDHEN and CDR2 SYDVKM. The J segment lost 3 bases and the V segment lost 2 bases, leaving 7 bases of the junction unmatched. The CDR3 extends over 16 amino acids. The CDR3 DNA is TGTGCCAGCAGTTTAGCGACAGGGCATGGCTACAATGAGCAGTTCTTC. Its protein is CASSLATGHGYNEQFF.

This clonotype was observed at least ten times. The chain is built from TRBV5-4 and TRBJ1-3, with 7 bases identical to TRBD1. Trimming took 0 bases from V and 4 from J; bases not matched to a gene: 4. From germline, CDR1 is SGHNT and CDR2 YYREEE (reference sequence). The CDR3 runs to 15 residues. CDR3 sequence (DNA): TGTGCCAGCAGCTTGGACCCAGGGGGGGGAAACACCATATATTTT. The encoded protein is CASSLDPGGGNTIYF. The whole variable domain, remainder taken from reference TRBV5-4 and TRBJ1-3, is ETGVTQSPTHLIKTRGQQVTLRCSSQSGHNTVSWYQQALGQGPQFIFQYYREEENGRGNFPPRFSGLQFPNYSSELNVNALELDDSALYLCASSLDPGGGNTIYFGEGSWLTVV.

This clonotype was counted many times. The V and J genes are TRBV20-1 and TRBJ1-6, with a weak D call TRBD1 (5 bases). The CDR3 extends over 14 amino acids. The V and J ends lost 0 bases and 3 bases respectively, with 6 bases between them. Per the germline V gene, CDR1 is DFQATT and CDR2 is SNEGSKA (reference sequence). For the CDR3, the DNA is TGCAGTGCTAGAGATGGACACTATAATTCACCCCTCCACTTT. Translated, it gives CSARDGHYNSPLHF.